This T cell receptor beta chain was sequenced in a study of T cells after yellow fever vaccination. CDR3 length: 12 residues. The V end was cut by 8 bases, the J end by 0 bases, with 5 bases between. This clonotype appeared many times. Its antigen is unknown. General observations from the study: Researchers cautioned that FACS-sorted repertoires could harbor abundant clonotypes contaminating from the bulk population. A limited proportion of clonotypes was detected within both the CD4 and CD8 compartments. Most clones from primary vaccination were detected again post-booster (approximately 97% CD4, around 88% CD8).

UMIs and a universal primer site were added when TCR cDNA was made by 5'RACE template switching. MiXCR, run by TCRdb on the 5' RACE reads, gives a single entry per CDR3 protein. Of about 130,000 distinct CDR3 sequences in the sample, under 8.5% were seen once. The rearrangement links TRBV12-3 or TRBV12-4 to TRBJ1-3, with no clear D. The source of this sequence is a man younger than 35 who received the YFV17D yellow fever vaccine. Source: CD4+ T cells sorted from PBMCs, taken about 10 days after the first yellow fever vaccination. Here the CDR3 DNA reads TGTGCCAGCGGCAGCTCTGGAAACACCATATATTTT. It specifies CASGSSGNTIYF.